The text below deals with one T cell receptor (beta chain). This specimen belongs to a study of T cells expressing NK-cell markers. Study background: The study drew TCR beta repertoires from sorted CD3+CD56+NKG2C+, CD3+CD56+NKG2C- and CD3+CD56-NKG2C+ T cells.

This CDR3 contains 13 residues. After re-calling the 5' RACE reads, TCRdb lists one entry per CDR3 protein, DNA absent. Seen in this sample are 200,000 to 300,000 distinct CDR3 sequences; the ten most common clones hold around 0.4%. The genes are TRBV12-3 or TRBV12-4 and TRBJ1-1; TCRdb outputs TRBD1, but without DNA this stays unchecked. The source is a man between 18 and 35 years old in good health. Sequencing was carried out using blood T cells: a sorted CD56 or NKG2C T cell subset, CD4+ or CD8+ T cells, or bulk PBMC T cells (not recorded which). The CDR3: CATRDREYTEAFF.